The 18 T cell receptor beta chains listed next were all sequenced from one sample in a study of PD-1 blockade in classical Hodgkin lymphoma (dated by TCRdb to 2018 to 2020). Library preparation employed the immunoSEQ multiplex PCR assay. TCRdb took this table from immuneACCESS and kept in-frame rearrangements with V and J called. Such tables lack part of the clones; where checked against another copy, unresolved V genes explain under half of the gap, and the rest is unexplained. For this sample there are 10,000 to 15,000 clones; roughly 84% appear just once. The ten largest make up under 30% of the sample. Read against the paper, the sample's time point label means: cycle 1 day 1 (C1D1), immediately before nivolumab initiation. Every trial patient had relapsed after autologous stem cell transplantation, and cohorts A, B and C differed in prior brentuximab vedotin exposure. Sequences were derived from peripheral blood mononuclear cells (PBMCs), sampled at baseline. All receptors come from a human donor with classical Hodgkin lymphoma.

Here the CDR3 reads CASRFRTGTLTDTQYF. DNA of the CDR3: TGTGCCAGCAGATTCCGAACAGGGACCCTCACAGATACGCAGTATTTT. The V and J genes are TRBV27 and TRBJ2-3; D might be TRBD1 (6 bases). Per germline, CDR1 MNHEY and CDR2 SMNVEV (reference sequence). Trimming stripped 6 bases from V and 2 bases from J, with 18 bases between. The CDR3 contains 16 residues.

V gene TRBV5-6 combines with J gene TRBJ1-1; 7 nucleotides match TRBD1. Trimming removed 5 bases from V and 11 bases from J; junction bases left unmatched: 12. CDR3 length: 13 residues. CDR1 and CDR2 (germline): SGHDT, YYEEEE. As DNA, the CDR3 is TGTGCCAGCAGGAAGGGACAGCTAAGTATGGCTTTCTTT. Translation: CASRKGQLSMAFF.

The chain carries TRBV27 and TRBJ1-6; D gene uncertain. CDR3 length: 16 residues. The ends were cut back, 5 bases at V and 4 bases at J, with 15 bases in the middle. The V gene's germline CDR1 is MNHEY and CDR2 SMNVEV (reference sequence). CDR3 in amino acids: CASSTSQWGYNSPLHF. The CDR3 DNA reads as TGTGCCAGCAGTACAAGTCAATGGGGATATAATTCACCCCTCCACTTT.

This chain joins TRBV7-2 and TRBJ1-4, with D hard to call. Germline assignment: CDR1 SGHTA and CDR2 FQGNSA. CDR3 size: 16 residues. V was cut by 5 bases and J by 2 bases, with 15 bases left in between. The CDR3 DNA sequence: TGTGCCAGCAGCCCCGGGTGGGGTAGGACTAATGAAAAACTGTTTTTT. It codes for CASSPGWGRTNEKLFF.

J is TRBJ2-3 and V is TRBV4-2; TRBD2 aligns across 8 bases. V was clipped by 1 base and J by 1 base; unmatched bases: 10. Germline loops: CDR1 LGHNA, CDR2 YNFKEQ. There are 18 residues in the CDR3. The CDR3 reads CASSQVPPGLGRTDTQYF. CDR3 in DNA: TGTGCCAGCAGCCAAGTCCCCCCGGGACTAGGCCGCACAGATACGCAGTATTTT.

CDR3: CASSLETSYNSPLHF. The CDR3 DNA follows: TGTGCCAGCAGCTTAGAGACCTCCTATAATTCACCCCTCCACTTT. The chain employs TRBV11-3 and TRBJ1-6; D uncertain. The V end lost 0 bases, the J end lost 0 bases, and 3 bases lay between the germline ends. Germline-derived CDR1 and CDR2 are SGHNT and YENEEA. This CDR3 has 15 amino acids.

The V gene is TRBV29-1, the J gene TRBJ1-1; 7 bases are a match to TRBD1. Germline V CDR1 and CDR2: SQVTM, ANQGSEA. This CDR3 is built from 14 residues. CDR3 nucleotides: TGCAGTCAGTCCCCCGGACAGGCGGGCACTGAAGCTTTCTTT. It is translated as CSQSPGQAGTEAFF.

This chain joins TRBV27 and TRBJ2-7, with 9 bases aligning to TRBD2. Germline CDR1 and CDR2: MNHEY and SMNVEV (reference sequence). The CDR3 is 17 residues long. V lost 0 bases, J lost 3 bases, and 9 bases stayed unmatched. The CDR3 DNA follows: TGTGCCAGCAGTTTATCACGGGCTAGCGGGATGTTCTACGAGCAGTACTTC. It yields the protein CASSLSRASGMFYEQYF.

This chain connects TRBV5-4 to TRBJ2-2; no clear D gene. V lost 2 bases and J lost 0, with 14 bases in between. The CDR3 spans 17 residues. In germline, CDR1 is SGHNT, CDR2 YYREEE (reference sequence). CDR3 sequence reads: CASSLASGRTNTGELFF. CDR3 DNA sequence: TGTGCCAGCAGCTTAGCGTCTGGCCGAACGAACACCGGGGAGCTGTTTTTT.

The gene calls are TRBV19 and TRBJ2-3; 7 bases match TRBD2. The CDR3 consists of 15 residues. Germline CDR1 reads LNHDA; CDR2 reads SQIVND (reference sequence). The J segment lost 6 bases and the V segment lost 2 bases, leaving 8 bases of the junction unmatched. CDR3 DNA sequence: TGTGCCAGTAGTATAAACCCTCTTAGCGGGGATACGCAGTATTTT. This sequence encodes CASSINPLSGDTQYF.

This chain connects TRBV30 to TRBJ1-5, with D perhaps matching TRBD1 (6 bases). Trimming pared 8 bases from V and 0 bases from J, leaving 20 bases between. The CDR3 runs 16 residues. Germline V gives CDR1 GTSNPN, CDR2 SVGIG (reference sequence). The CDR3 spells CASSDGGPYSNQPQHF. The CDR3 nucleotides are TGTGCCAGTAGTGATGGGGGCCCTTATAGCAATCAGCCCCAGCATTTT.

This clone appeared once. V and J are TRBV5-5 and TRBJ2-5; D possibly corresponds to TRBD2 (6 bases). There are 15 residues in the CDR3. Deletions cut 2 bases from V and 4 bases from J, with 15 bases between. Germline V lookup: CDR1 SGHKS, CDR2 YYEKEE (reference sequence). The CDR3 DNA reads TGTGCCAGCAGCTTCGGGACGGAGGGAGGAGAGACCCAGTACTTC. This sequence encodes CASSFGTEGGETQYF.

This chain links TRBV4-3 with TRBJ1-3, with 8 bases that match TRBD1. The CDR3 totals 15 residues. Germline values: CDR1 LGHNA, CDR2 YSLEER. V shed 4 bases, J shed 3 bases, and the junction held 5 bases outside the gene matches. The CDR3 loop reads CASSPQGAGGNTIYF. CDR3 DNA sequence: TGCGCCAGCAGCCCTCAGGGGGCCGGTGGAAACACCATATATTTT.

The genes are TRBV15 and TRBJ2-7; possible D gene TRBD1, 6 bases. The germline CDR1 and CDR2 sequences are LNHNV and YYDKDF (reference sequence). There are 14 residues in the CDR3. V lost 1 base, J lost 4 bases, and 11 bases lay in between. DNA for the CDR3: TGTGCCACCAGCAGAGTACCAGGGGATTACGAGCAGTACTTC. Translating gives CATSRVPGDYEQYF.

The gene calls are TRBV7-2 and TRBJ2-7, with 8 bases aligning to TRBD1. This CDR3 region has 13 residues. With 5 bases clipped from V and 7 bases from J, the junction kept 7 bases outside the gene matches. Germline CDR1 reads SGHTA; CDR2 reads FQGNSA. The CDR3 loop reads CASSLDRAQEQYF. In DNA form, the CDR3 reads TGTGCCAGCAGCCTGGACAGGGCCCAGGAGCAGTACTTC.

The CDR3 coding sequence is TGTGCCAGCAGTGAATGGGGGACTCCGGGGACCGGGGAGCTGTTTTTT. Its translation is CASSEWGTPGTGELFF. The genes are TRBV25-1 and TRBJ2-2; D is perhaps TRBD2 (6 bases). V lost 1 base and J 5 bases, leaving 14 bases between the germline ends. The CDR3 is 16 residues long. Germline V lookup: CDR1 MGHDK, CDR2 SYGVNS. The complete variable domain, with remaining parts taken from reference TRBV25-1 and TRBJ2-2, reads EADIYQTPRYLVIGTGKKITLECSQTMGHDKMYWYQQDPGMELHLIHYSYGVNSTEKGDLSSESTVSRIRTEHFPLTLESARPSHTSQYLCASSEWGTPGTGELFFGEGSRLTVL.

V usage is TRBV5-6 and J usage is TRBJ1-1; no firm D call. With 0 bases removed from V and 3 bases from J, the gap between germline ends came to 12 bases. CDR3 size: 15 residues. CDR1 and CDR2 from the germline V gene are SGHDT and YYEEEE. Here the CDR3 reads CASSLVGQIDTEAFF. The CDR3 nucleotides are TGTGCCAGCAGCTTGGTCGGGCAGATCGACACTGAAGCTTTCTTT.

V usage is TRBV7-2 and J usage is TRBJ1-2, with 8 bases fitting TRBD1. V was pared by 4 bases and J by 2 bases, with 6 bases of the junction left unmatched. CDR3 length equals 15 residues. The germline V gene has CDR1 SGHTA and CDR2 FQGNSA. In DNA, the CDR3 is TGTGCCAGCAGCTCACCGGGACAGGCCAACTATGGCTACACCTTC. Translating gives CASSSPGQANYGYTF.